This TCR beta chain was documented in a study of T cell changes during pregnancy in multiple sclerosis. Germline V gene data show CDR1 as SGHRS and CDR2 as YFSETQ. The junction had 8 bases not matched to a gene; V was cut back by 5 bases and J by 2 bases. CDR3 size: 15 residues. Here immunoSEQ multiplex PCR was the method, and the copy in TCRdb shows in-frame clones only, minus some. The repertoire holds some 29,000 clones, around nine tenths seen once, with more than 5.5% in the top ten. This clonotype originated in a female donor with multiple sclerosis, enrolled in a pregnancy study. The sequencing here drew on CD8+ T cells from peripheral blood mononuclear cells, taken before pregnancy. The V call is TRBV5-1, the J call TRBJ2-3; the match to TRBD1 covers 7 bases. The chain's CDR3 is CASSIPGQHTDTQYF. The CDR3 coding sequence is TGCGCCAGCAGTATACCGGGACAGCACACAGATACGCAGTATTTT.